This T cell receptor (beta chain) is from a study of blood T cell repertoires in COVID-19. In the study overall: Samples came from the United States, Italy and Spain, spanning acute and convalescent COVID-19.

CDR3 length: 15 amino acids. Germline values: CDR1 MDHEN, CDR2 SYDVKM. Trimming stripped 6 bases from V and 4 bases from J, with 15 bases between. Produced via immunoSEQ multiplex PCR; TCRdb's table is partial and in-frame only. Among some 420,000 clones, roughly nine tenths were seen once, and the ten largest hold roughly 1.1%. The chain is built from TRBV28 and TRBJ2-2, with D possibly matching TRBD2 (5 bases). The receptor comes from a man under 40 who had recovered from COVID-19. Material for sequencing was PBMCs or T cells enriched from blood (not recorded which). CDR3 DNA sequence: TGTGCCAGCAGCAACCGACGGGAAAGCACCGGGGAGCTGTTTTTT. It specifies CASSNRRESTGELFF.